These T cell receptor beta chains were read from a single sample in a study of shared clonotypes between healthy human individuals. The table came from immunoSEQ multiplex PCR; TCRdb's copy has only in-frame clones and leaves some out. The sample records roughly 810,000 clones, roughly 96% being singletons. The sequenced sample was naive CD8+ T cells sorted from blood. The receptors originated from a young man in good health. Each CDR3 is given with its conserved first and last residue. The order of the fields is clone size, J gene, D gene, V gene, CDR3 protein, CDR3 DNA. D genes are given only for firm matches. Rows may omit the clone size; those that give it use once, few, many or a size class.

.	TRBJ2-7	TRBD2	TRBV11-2	CASTAGLAGSYEQYF	TGTGCCAGCACAGCGGGACTAGCGGGCTCCTACGAGCAGTACTTC
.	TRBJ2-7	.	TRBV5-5	CASSLVDHFSRYEQYF	TGTGCCAGCAGCTTGGTGGACCACTTCTCCCGGTACGAGCAGTACTTC
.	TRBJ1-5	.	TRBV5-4	CASSSGPMEQPQHF	TGTGCCAGCAGCTCGGGACCGATGGAGCAGCCCCAGCATTTT
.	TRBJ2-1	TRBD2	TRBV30	CAWSIAGGVVGQFF	TGTGCCTGGAGTATAGCGGGAGGGGTGGTCGGGCAGTTCTTC
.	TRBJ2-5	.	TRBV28	CASTSEETQYF	TGTGCCAGCACCTCAGAAGAGACCCAGTACTTC
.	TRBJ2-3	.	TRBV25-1	CASSEYTGYHTDTQYF	TGTGCCAGCAGTGAATACACGGGCTACCACACAGATACGCAGTATTTT
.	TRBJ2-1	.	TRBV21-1	CASSSKGVLTYNEQFF	TGTGCCAGCAGCTCGAAGGGGGTTTTAACCTACAATGAGCAGTTCTTC
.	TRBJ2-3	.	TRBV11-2	CASSSGIDLEADTQYF	TGTGCCAGCAGCTCCGGGATTGATCTCGAAGCAGATACGCAGTATTTT
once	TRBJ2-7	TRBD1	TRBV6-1	CASSEGDRISYEQYF	TGTGCCAGCAGTGAAGGGGACAGAATAAGCTACGAGCAGTACTTC
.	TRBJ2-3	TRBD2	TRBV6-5	CASTEREMDTQYF	TGTGCCAGCACTGAGCGGGAGATGGATACGCAGTATTTT
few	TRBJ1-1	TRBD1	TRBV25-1	CASSGTGATEAFF	TGTGCCAGCAGTGGGACAGGGGCCACTGAAGCTTTCTTT
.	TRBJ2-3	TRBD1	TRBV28	CASSPGQGQDTQYF	TGTGCCAGCAGTCCAGGACAGGGACAAGATACGCAGTATTTT
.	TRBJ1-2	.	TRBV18	CASSPPGHRDNGYTF	TGTGCCAGCTCACCACCGGGACACAGAGATAATGGCTACACCTTC
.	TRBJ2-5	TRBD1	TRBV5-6	CASSHSHRTGFFETQYF	TGTGCCAGCAGCCACTCCCACAGGACAGGGTTTTTTGAGACCCAGTACTTC
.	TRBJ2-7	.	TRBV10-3	CATTTRDSYEQYF	TGTGCCACCACGACAAGGGACTCCTACGAGCAGTACTTC
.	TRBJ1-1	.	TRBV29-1	CSVDKGGNTEAFF	TGCAGCGTTGATAAGGGGGGTAACACTGAAGCTTTCTTT
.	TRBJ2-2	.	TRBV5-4	CASSLGHYTGELFF	TGTGCCAGCAGCCTTGGACACTACACCGGGGAGCTGTTTTTT